This T cell receptor (beta chain) was sequenced in a study of blood T cell repertoires in COVID-19. The CDR3 has 13 amino acids. Trimming cost V 7 bases and J 6 bases, with 16 bases left between them. CDR1 and CDR2 from the germline V gene are MDHEN and SYDVKM. The repertoire was sequenced with immunoSEQ multiplex PCR; TCRdb's copy has only in-frame clones and lacks some. The repertoire holds roughly 250,000 clones, with 70% to 90% as singletons. Sample: peripheral blood. The chain employs TRBV28 and TRBJ2-7; TRBD1 is a possible D gene (5 bases). This TCR came from a woman aged 40 to 50 who had recovered from COVID-19. CDR3: CASNSQGHREQYF. CDR3 in DNA: TGTGCCAGCAATTCCCAGGGTCATCGCGAGCAGTACTTC. Full variable domain (missing parts from reference TRBV28 and TRBJ2-7): DVKVTQSSRYLVKRTGEKVFLECVQDMDHENMFWYRQDPGLGLRLIYFSYDVKMKEKGDIPEGYSVSREKKERFSLILESASTNQTSMYLCASNSQGHREQYFGPGTRLTVT.